A single sample is the source of the 17 T cell receptor beta chains below, sequenced in a study of blood T cell repertoires in COVID-19. Clones were read by immunoSEQ multiplex PCR, and TCRdb kept only the in-frame ones, dropping some. The data contain some 240,000 clones, 65% to 90% of them singletons. Sequenced material: peripheral blood. Receptor source: a middle-aged woman who had recovered from COVID-19.

Many counts were recorded for this clone. The chain is built from TRBV14 and TRBJ2-2, with D unresolved. The CDR3 is made up of 14 amino acids. With 5 bases removed from V and 0 bases from J, the gap between germline ends came to 7 bases. Per germline, CDR1 SGHDN and CDR2 FVKESK. This chain's CDR3 is CASSEQPNTGELFF. The CDR3 nucleotides read TGTGCCAGCAGCGAGCAACCGAACACCGGGGAGCTGTTTTTT.

This chain uses TRBV9 with TRBJ1-2, with TRBD1 identical over 8 bases. The junction had 9 bases not matched to a gene; V was cut back by 4 bases and J by 4 bases. There are 15 residues in the CDR3. Germline CDR1 reads SGDLS; CDR2 reads YYNGEE. This CDR3 reads CASSHGGTGPYGYTF. The DNA of the CDR3 is TGTGCCAGCAGCCATGGGGGGACAGGACCCTATGGCTACACCTTC.

V gene TRBV19 combines with J gene TRBJ1-1, with a weak D call TRBD1 (6 bases). The CDR3 runs 16 residues. Between the trimmed V and J ends, which lost 7 bases and 3 bases, there was a span of 21 bases. In germline, CDR1 is LNHDA, CDR2 SQIVND (reference sequence). CDR3 nucleotide sequence: TGTGCCAGTAAAATAACAGGGTTCGGAGTTTACACTGAAGCTTTCTTT. As protein: CASKITGFGVYTEAFF.

This clone was seen a few times. The chain carries TRBV6-5 and TRBJ2-2; 9 bases are shared with TRBD2. CDR1 and CDR2 from the germline V gene are MNHEY and SVGAGI. After removal of 7 bases from V and 6 bases from J, the junction contained 9 bases not matched to a gene. The CDR3 is 15 amino acids. The CDR3: CASTIGGGAPGELFF. The CDR3 coding sequence is TGTGCCAGCACGATCGGCGGGGGGGCCCCCGGGGAGCTGTTTTTT.

The V gene is TRBV24-1, the J gene TRBJ1-2, with 12 bases matching TRBD1. The J segment lost 8 bases and the V segment lost 2 bases, leaving 5 bases of the junction unmatched. The length of the CDR3 is 15 residues. Germline lookup yields CDR1 KGHDR and CDR2 SFDVKD. The chain's CDR3 is CATSDSGQGARGYTF. The CDR3 DNA reads as TGTGCCACCAGTGATTCGGGACAGGGGGCGCGCGGCTACACCTTC.

This clone was observed a handful of times. The CDR3, as DNA: TGTGCCAGTAGTCCGAACTTGCTAGGGGCCTCTTCGCAGTACTTC. It codes for CASSPNLLGASSQYF. The V call is TRBV19, the J call TRBJ2-7; D perhaps matches TRBD1 (5 bases). Per germline, CDR1 LNHDA and CDR2 SQIVND (reference sequence). The length of the CDR3 is 15 residues. V was cut by 5 bases and J by 9 bases, with 23 bases left in between.

This sequence joins TRBV4-3 and TRBJ2-1; 7 bases match TRBD2. Germline V lookup: CDR1 LGHNA, CDR2 YSLEER. After removal of 0 bases from V and 6 bases from J, the junction contained 5 bases not matched to a gene. The CDR3 covers 15 residues. In DNA, the CDR3 is TGCGCCAGCAGCCAAGATCAGGGACTACTCAATGAGCAGTTCTTC. Translated, it gives CASSQDQGLLNEQFF.

The chain has TRBV30 and TRBJ1-1; 8 positions match TRBD1. Per the germline V gene, CDR1 is GTSNPN and CDR2 is SVGIG (reference sequence). Trimming cost V 1 base and J 11 bases; bases outside gene matches: 18. The CDR3 totals 16 residues. The CDR3 sequence: CAWSDNPGGEVIVAFF. CDR3 nucleotides: TGTGCCTGGAGTGACAATCCAGGGGGCGAAGTCATAGTTGCTTTCTTT.

This sequence joins TRBV6-2 or TRBV6-3 and TRBJ1-4; 8 bases are a match to TRBD1. Germline V lookup: CDR1 MNHEY, CDR2 SVGEGT. V shed 6 bases and J 8 bases; nucleotides not matched to a gene: 5. The CDR3 consists of 13 residues. CDR3 amino acids: CASSRTGREKLFF. DNA for the CDR3: TGTGCCAGCAGCCGGACAGGGCGGGAAAAACTGTTTTTT.

The chain has TRBV6-2 or TRBV6-3 and TRBJ1-2; D not certain. The germline gives CDR1 MNHEY, CDR2 SVGEGT. The CDR3 sequence is 12 residues long. V shed 6 bases and J shed 8 bases, with 13 bases lying between them. The chain's CDR3 is CASSPRLAGYTF. In nucleotides, the CDR3 is TGTGCCAGCAGCCCCAGGTTGGCGGGCTACACCTTC.

This sequence joins TRBV7-2 and TRBJ2-7, with D perhaps matching TRBD1 (7 bases). V was trimmed by 6 bases and J by 7 bases, leaving 19 bases between them. CDR3 length: 14 amino acids. Germline CDR1 is SGHTA and CDR2 is FQGNSA. CDR3 region: CASRQDRRVGEQYF. DNA of the CDR3: TGTGCCAGCAGACAGGACAGGAGGGTAGGGGAGCAGTACTTC.

V and J are TRBV5-1 and TRBJ2-1; tentatively, D is TRBD2 (5 bases). The ends were cut back, 0 bases at V and 8 bases at J, with 12 bases in the middle. Germline lookup yields CDR1 SGHRS and CDR2 YFSETQ. CDR3 length: 14 residues. CDR3 region: CASSLVRADDEQFF. CDR3 DNA: TGCGCCAGCAGCTTGGTGAGGGCGGACGATGAGCAGTTCTTC.

The chain employs TRBV18 and TRBJ2-1; possibly TRBD2 for D (5 bases). Germline loops: CDR1 KGHSH, CDR2 LQKENI. The CDR3 totals 13 residues. V lost 0 bases to trimming and J lost 9 bases, with 9 bases between them. The CDR3 here is CASSPPSGIEQFF. DNA for the CDR3: TGTGCCAGCTCACCACCGTCCGGGATTGAGCAGTTCTTC.

The chain couples TRBV18 to TRBJ1-1, with a possible D match to TRBD1 (6 bases). V was clipped by 4 bases and J by 12 bases, with 12 bases between them. CDR1 and CDR2 (germline): KGHSH, LQKENI. This CDR3 spans 11 amino acids. The CDR3 bases are TGTGCCAGCTCACTATCACAGGGAACTTTCTTT. Translating it yields CASSLSQGTFF.

The table lists this clone with a few counts. The V call is TRBV7-9, the J call TRBJ2-2; 8 bases agree with TRBD2. Germline trimming cut 3 bases from V and 1 base from J; bases unmatched to any gene: 7. The CDR3 extends over 17 amino acids. Germline CDR1 and CDR2: SEHNR and FQNEAQ (reference sequence). CDR3 sequence reads: CASSFSAGGLNTGELFF. CDR3 DNA sequence: TGTGCCAGCAGCTTCTCGGCGGGGGGATTGAACACCGGGGAGCTGTTTTTT.

The chain uses TRBV6-5 and TRBJ2-2; 8 bases are shared with TRBD2. J lost 4 bases, V lost 0 bases, and 4 bases had no gene match. Germline V lookup: CDR1 MNHEY, CDR2 SVGAGI. This CDR3 is 16 amino acids long. The CDR3 sequence is CASSYSPGGGTGELFF. CDR3 bases: TGTGCCAGCAGTTACTCGCCCGGGGGGGGCACCGGGGAGCTGTTTTTT.

V gene TRBV6-6 combines with J gene TRBJ2-3, with 8 bases fitting TRBD2. V was pared by 6 bases and J by 6 bases, with 14 bases of the junction left unmatched. The CDR3 runs 16 residues. Germline values: CDR1 MNHNY, CDR2 SVGAGI (reference sequence). For the CDR3, the DNA is TGTGCCAGCAGGTCGATCCAGCGGGGGTCGGGGGATACGCAGTATTTT. Its translation: CASRSIQRGSGDTQYF.